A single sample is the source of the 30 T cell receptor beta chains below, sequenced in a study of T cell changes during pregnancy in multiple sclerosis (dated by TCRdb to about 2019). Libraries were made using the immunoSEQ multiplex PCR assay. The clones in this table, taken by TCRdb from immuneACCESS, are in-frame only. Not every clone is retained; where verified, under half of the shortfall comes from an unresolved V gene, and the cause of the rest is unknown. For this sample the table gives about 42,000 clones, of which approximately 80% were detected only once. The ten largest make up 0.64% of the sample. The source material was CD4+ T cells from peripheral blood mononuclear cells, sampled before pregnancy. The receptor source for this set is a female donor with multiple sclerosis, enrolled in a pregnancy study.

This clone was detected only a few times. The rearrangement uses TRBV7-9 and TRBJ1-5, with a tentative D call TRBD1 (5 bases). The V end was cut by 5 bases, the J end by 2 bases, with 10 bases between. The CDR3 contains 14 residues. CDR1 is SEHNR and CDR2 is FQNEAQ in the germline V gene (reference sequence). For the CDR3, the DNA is TGTGCCAGCAGCCCTGACAGCGGCAATCAGCCCCAGCATTTT. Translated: CASSPDSGNQPQHF. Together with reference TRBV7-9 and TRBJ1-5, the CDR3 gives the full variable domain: DTGVSQNPRHKITKRGQNVTFRCDPISEHNRLYWYRQTLGQGPEFLTYFQNEAQLEKSRLLSDRFSAERPKGSFSTLEIQRTEQGDSAMYLCASSPDSGNQPQHFGDGTRLSIL.

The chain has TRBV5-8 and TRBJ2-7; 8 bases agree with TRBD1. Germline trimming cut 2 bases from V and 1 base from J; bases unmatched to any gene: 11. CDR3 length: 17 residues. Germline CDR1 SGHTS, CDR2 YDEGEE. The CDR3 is CASSFSKLGTGSYEQYF. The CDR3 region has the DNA TGTGCCAGCAGCTTTTCCAAACTCGGGACAGGTTCCTACGAGCAGTACTTC.

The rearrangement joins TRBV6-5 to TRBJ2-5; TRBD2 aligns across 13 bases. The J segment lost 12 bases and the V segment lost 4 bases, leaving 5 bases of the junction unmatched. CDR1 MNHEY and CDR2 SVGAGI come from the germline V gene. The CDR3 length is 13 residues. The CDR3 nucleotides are TGTGCCAGCAGTTCCGGACTAGCGGGGGCCGAGTACTTC. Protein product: CASSSGLAGAEYF.

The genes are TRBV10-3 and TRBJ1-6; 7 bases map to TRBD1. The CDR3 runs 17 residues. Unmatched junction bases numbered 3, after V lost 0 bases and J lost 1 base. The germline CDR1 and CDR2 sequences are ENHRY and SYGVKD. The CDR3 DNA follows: TGTGCCATCAGTGAGTCAGGGGGCGCGTCCTATAATTCACCCCTCCACTTT. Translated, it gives CAISESGGASYNSPLHF.

CDR3 DNA: TGTGCCAGCAGTCCCCCTAGATCGACCCAGTACTTC. Amino acid sequence: CASSPPRSTQYF. This rearrangement joins TRBV6-5 to TRBJ2-5; no firm D call. The CDR3 sequence is 12 residues long. Germline values: CDR1 MNHEY, CDR2 SVGAGI. V was pared by 5 bases and J by 7 bases, with 11 bases between.

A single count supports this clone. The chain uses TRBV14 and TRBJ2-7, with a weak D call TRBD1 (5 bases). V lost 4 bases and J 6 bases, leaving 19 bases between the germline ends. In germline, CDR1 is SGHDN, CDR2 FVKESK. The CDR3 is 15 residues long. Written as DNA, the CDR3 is TGTGCCAGCAGCCTGAATGCCGTTGGGGCCGCCGAGCAGTACTTC. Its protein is CASSLNAVGAAEQYF.

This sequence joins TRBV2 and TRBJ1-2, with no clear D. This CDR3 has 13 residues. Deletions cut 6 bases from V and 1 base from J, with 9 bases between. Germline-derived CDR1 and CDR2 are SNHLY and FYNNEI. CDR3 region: CASRLGRNYGYTF. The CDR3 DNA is TGTGCCAGCAGACTGGGCCGTAACTATGGCTACACCTTC.

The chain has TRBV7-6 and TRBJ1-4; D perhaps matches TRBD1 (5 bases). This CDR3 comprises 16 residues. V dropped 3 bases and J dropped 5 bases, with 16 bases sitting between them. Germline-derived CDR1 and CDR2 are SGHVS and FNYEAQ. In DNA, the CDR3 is TGTGCCAGCAGCTTTGGGCAAGGGGTGCTCAATGAAAAACTGTTTTTT. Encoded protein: CASSFGQGVLNEKLFF.

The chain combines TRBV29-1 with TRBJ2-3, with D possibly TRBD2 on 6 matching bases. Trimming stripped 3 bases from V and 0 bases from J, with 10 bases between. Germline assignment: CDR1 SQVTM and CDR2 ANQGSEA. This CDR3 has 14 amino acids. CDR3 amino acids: CSVDLALSTDTQYF. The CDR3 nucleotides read TGCAGCGTTGACCTAGCGCTTAGCACAGATACGCAGTATTTT.

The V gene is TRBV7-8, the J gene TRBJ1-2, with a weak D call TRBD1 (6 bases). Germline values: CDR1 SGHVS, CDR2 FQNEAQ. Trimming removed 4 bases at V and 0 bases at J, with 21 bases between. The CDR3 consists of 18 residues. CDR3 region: CASSYDRFRSVTNYGYTF. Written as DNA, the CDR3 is TGTGCCAGCAGCTACGACAGGTTTAGGTCTGTTACTAACTATGGCTACACCTTC.

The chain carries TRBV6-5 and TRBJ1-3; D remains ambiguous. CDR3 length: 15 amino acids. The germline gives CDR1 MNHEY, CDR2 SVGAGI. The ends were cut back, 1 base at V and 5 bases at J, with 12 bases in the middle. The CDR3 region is CASSYFLGGRNTIYF. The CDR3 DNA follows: TGTGCCAGCAGTTACTTCCTCGGCGGTCGAAACACCATATATTTT.

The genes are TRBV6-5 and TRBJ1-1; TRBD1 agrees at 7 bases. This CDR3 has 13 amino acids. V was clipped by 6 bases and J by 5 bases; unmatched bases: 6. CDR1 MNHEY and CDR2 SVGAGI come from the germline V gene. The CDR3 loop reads CASRVTGRTEAFF. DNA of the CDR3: TGTGCCAGCAGGGTGACAGGGAGAACTGAAGCTTTCTTT.

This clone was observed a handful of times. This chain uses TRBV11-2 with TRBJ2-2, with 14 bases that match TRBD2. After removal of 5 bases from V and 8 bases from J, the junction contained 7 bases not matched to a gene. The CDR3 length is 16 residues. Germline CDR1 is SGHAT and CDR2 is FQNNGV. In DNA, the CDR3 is TGTGCCAGCAGCCCCCGGGGACTAGCGGGAGCGGGGGAGCTGTTTTTT. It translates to CASSPRGLAGAGELFF.

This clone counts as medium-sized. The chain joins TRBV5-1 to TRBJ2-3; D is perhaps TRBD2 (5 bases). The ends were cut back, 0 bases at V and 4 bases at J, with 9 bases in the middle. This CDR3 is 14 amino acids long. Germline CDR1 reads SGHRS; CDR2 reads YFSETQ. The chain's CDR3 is CASSLETGSDTQYF. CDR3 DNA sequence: TGCGCCAGCAGCTTGGAGACGGGATCAGATACGCAGTATTTT. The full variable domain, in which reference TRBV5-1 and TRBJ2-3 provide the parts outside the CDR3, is KAGVTQTPRYLIKTRGQQVTLSCSPISGHRSVSWYQQTPGQGLQFLFEYFSETQRNKGNFPGRFSGRQFSNSRSEMNVSTLELGDSALYLCASSLETGSDTQYFGPGTRLTVL.

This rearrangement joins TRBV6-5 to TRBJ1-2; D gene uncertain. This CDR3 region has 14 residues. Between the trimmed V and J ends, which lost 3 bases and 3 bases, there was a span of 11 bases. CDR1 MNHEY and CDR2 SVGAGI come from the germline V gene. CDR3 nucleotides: TGTGCCAGCAGTTATAGTGCACAGTACTATGGCTACACCTTC. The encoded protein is CASSYSAQYYGYTF.

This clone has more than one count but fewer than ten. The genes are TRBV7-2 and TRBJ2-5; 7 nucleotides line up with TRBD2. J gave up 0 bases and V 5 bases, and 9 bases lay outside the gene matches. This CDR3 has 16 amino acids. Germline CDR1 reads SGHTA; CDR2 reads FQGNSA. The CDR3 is CASSRERGKYQETQYF. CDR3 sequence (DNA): TGTGCCAGCAGCAGAGAGCGGGGCAAGTACCAAGAGACCCAGTACTTC. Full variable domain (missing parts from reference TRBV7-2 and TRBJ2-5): GAGVSQSPSNKVTEKGKDVELRCDPISGHTALYWYRQSLGQGLEFLIYFQGNSAPDKSGLPSDRFSAERTGGSVSTLTIQRTQQEDSAVYLCASSRERGKYQETQYFGPGTRLLVL.

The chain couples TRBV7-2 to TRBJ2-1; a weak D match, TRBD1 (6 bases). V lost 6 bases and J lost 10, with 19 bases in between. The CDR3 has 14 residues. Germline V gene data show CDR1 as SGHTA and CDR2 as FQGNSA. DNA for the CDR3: TGTGCCAGCAGAACAGGGCCTACCGGAGACGAGCAGTTCTTC. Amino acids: CASRTGPTGDEQFF.

The CDR3 reads CASSITAFYEQYF. Here the CDR3 DNA reads TGTGCCAGTAGTATAACTGCCTTCTACGAGCAGTACTTC. The chain is built from TRBV19 and TRBJ2-7; D is unresolved. Trimming removed 2 bases at V and 3 bases at J, with 8 bases between. The CDR3 is made up of 13 amino acids. Germline V gene data show CDR1 as LNHDA and CDR2 as SQIVND (reference sequence). Looking up the rest from reference TRBV19 and TRBJ2-7 gives the full variable domain: DGGITQSPKYLFRKEGQNVTLSCEQNLNHDAMYWYRQDPGQGLRLIYYSQIVNDFQKGDIAEGYSVSREKKESFPLTVTSAQKNPTAFYLCASSITAFYEQYFGPGTRLTVT.

The CDR3 DNA sequence: TGTGCCAGCACCGTTAGTGGAGGGTCAGGGACCCAGTACTTC. It codes for CASTVSGGSGTQYF. The rearrangement uses TRBV7-9 and TRBJ2-5; maybe TRBD2 (6 bases). CDR1 and CDR2 from the germline V gene are SEHNR and FQNEAQ (reference sequence). V was clipped by 7 bases and J by 7 bases, with 19 bases between them. The CDR3 spans 14 residues.

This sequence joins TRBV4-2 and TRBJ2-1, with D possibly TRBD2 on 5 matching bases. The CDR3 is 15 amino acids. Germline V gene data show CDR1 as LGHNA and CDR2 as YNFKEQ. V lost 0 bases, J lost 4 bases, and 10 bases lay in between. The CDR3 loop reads CASSQDHGVYNEQFF. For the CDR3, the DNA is TGTGCCAGCAGCCAAGATCACGGGGTGTACAATGAGCAGTTCTTC.

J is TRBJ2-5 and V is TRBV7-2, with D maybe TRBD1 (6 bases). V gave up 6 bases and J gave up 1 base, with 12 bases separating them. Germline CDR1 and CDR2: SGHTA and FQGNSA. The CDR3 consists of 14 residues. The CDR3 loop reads CASSFTGFQETQYF. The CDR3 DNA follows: TGTGCCAGCAGTTTTACAGGGTTCCAAGAGACCCAGTACTTC.

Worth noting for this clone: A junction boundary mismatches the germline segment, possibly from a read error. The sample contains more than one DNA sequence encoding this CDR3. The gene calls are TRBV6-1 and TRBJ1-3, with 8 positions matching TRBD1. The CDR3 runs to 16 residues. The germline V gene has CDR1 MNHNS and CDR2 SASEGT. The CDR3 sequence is CASSEYGTGSGNTIYF. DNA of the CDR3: TGTGCTAGCAGTGAATATGGGACAGGCTCTGGAAACACCATATATTTT.

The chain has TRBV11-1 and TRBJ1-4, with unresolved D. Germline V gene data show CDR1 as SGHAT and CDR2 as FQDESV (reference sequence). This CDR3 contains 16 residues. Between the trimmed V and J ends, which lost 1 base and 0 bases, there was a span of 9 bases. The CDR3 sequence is CASSLGDTATNEKLFF. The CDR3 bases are TGTGCCAGCAGCTTAGGTGATACTGCAACTAATGAAAAACTGTTTTTT.

The CDR3 protein is CASSTHQAPNTGELFF. In DNA form, the CDR3 reads TGTGCCAGTAGCACACATCAGGCTCCGAACACCGGGGAGCTGTTTTTT. The chain uses TRBV19 and TRBJ2-2; D unclear. The CDR3 consists of 16 residues. Germline CDR1 is LNHDA and CDR2 is SQIVND (reference sequence). The V and J ends lost 6 bases and 0 bases respectively, with 14 bases between them.

CDR3 region: CSVTSSVWSERDTQYF. The CDR3 coding sequence is TGCAGCGTTACATCAAGTGTCTGGTCGGAGAGAGATACGCAGTATTTT. This rearrangement joins TRBV29-1 to TRBJ2-3; D is uncertain. The CDR3 is made up of 16 amino acids. CDR1 and CDR2 (germline): SQVTM, ANQGSEA. Trimming took 5 bases from V and 5 from J, leaving 23 bases between them.

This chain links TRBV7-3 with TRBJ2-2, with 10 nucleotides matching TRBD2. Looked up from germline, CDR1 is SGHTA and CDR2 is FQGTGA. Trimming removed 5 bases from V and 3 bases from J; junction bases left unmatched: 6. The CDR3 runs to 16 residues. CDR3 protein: CASSPPSGGYTGELFF. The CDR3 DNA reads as TGTGCCAGCAGCCCCCCTAGCGGGGGCTACACCGGGGAGCTGTTTTTT.

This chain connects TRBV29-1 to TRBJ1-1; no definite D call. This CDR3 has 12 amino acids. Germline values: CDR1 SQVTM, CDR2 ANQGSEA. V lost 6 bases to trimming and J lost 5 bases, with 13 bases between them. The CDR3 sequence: CSVGYSGTEAFF. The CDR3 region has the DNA TGCAGCGTGGGGTATTCGGGAACTGAAGCTTTCTTT. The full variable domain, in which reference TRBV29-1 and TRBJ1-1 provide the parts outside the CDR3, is SAVISQKPSRDICQRGTSLTIQCQVDSQVTMMFWYRQQPGQSLTLIATANQGSEATYESGFVIDKFPISRPNLTFSTLTVSNMSPEDSSIYLCSVGYSGTEAFFGQGTRLTVV.

The DNA for the CDR3 is TGTGCCAGCAGCTTTGACAGACAGAACACTGAAGCTTTCTTT. This gives the protein CASSFDRQNTEAFF. The chain has TRBV7-2 and TRBJ1-1, with a possible D match to TRBD1 (5 bases). CDR3 size: 14 residues. V dropped 3 bases and J dropped 1 base, with 9 bases sitting between them. Germline assignment: CDR1 SGHTA and CDR2 FQGNSA. The complete variable domain, with remaining parts taken from reference TRBV7-2 and TRBJ1-1, reads GAGVSQSPSNKVTEKGKDVELRCDPISGHTALYWYRQSLGQGLEFLIYFQGNSAPDKSGLPSDRFSAERTGGSVSTLTIQRTQQEDSAVYLCASSFDRQNTEAFFGQGTRLTVV.

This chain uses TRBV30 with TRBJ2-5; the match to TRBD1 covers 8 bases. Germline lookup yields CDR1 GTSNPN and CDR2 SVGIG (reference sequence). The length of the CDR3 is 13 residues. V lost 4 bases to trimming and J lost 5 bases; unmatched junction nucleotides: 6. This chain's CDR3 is CAWTTGGSETQYF. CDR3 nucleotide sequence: TGTGCCTGGACCACAGGGGGGTCCGAGACCCAGTACTTC.

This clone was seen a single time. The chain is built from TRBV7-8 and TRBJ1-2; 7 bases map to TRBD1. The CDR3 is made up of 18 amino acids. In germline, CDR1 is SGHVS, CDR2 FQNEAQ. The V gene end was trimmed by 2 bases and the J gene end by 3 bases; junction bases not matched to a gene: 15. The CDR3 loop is CASSLRRPLGGMDYGYTF. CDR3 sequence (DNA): TGTGCCAGCAGCTTAAGGCGTCCTTTAGGGGGCATGGACTATGGCTACACCTTC.